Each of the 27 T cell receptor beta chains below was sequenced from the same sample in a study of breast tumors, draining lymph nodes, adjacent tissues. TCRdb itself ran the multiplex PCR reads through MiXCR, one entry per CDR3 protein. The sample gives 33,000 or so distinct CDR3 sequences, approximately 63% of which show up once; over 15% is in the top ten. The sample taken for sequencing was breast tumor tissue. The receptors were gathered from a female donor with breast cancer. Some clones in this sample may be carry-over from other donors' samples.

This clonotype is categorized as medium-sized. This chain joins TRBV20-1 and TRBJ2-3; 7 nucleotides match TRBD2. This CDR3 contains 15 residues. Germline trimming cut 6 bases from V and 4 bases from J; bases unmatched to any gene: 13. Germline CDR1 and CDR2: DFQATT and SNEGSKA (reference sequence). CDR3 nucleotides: TGCAGTGCCGTGAGAGGGCGGGGGACGGCAGATACGCAGTATTTT. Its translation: CSAVRGRGTADTQYF.

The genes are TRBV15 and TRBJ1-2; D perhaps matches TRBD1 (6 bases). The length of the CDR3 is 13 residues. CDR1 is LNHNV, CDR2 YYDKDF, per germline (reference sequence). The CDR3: CAPDSFLNYGYTF. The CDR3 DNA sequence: TGTGCTCCGGACAGTTTCCTCAACTATGGCTACACCTTC.

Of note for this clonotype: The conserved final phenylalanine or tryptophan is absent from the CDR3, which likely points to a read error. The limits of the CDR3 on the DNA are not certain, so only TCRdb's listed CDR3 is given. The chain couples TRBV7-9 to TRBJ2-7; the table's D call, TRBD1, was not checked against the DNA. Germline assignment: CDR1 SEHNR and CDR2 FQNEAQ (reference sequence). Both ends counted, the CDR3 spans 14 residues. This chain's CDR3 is CASSPDRSSYEQYL.

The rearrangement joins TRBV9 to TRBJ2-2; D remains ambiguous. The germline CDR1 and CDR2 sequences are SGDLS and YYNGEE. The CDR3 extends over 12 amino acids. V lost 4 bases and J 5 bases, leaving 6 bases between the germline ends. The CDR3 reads CASSPWTGELFF. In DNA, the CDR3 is TGTGCCAGCAGCCCTTGGACCGGGGAGCTGTTTTTT.

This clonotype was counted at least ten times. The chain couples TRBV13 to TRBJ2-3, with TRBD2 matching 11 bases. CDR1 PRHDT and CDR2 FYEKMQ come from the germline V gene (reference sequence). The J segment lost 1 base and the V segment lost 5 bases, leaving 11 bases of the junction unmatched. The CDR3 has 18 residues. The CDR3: CASSQPGLADRGTDTQYF. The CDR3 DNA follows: TGTGCCAGCAGCCAGCCGGGACTAGCGGATCGGGGCACAGATACGCAGTATTTT.

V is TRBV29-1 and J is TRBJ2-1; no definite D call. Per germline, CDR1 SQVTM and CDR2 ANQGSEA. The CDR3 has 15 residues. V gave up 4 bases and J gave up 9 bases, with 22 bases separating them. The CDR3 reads CSVGVSLAGYGEQFF. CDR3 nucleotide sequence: TGCAGCGTTGGCGTTTCGTTGGCAGGTTATGGTGAGCAGTTCTTC.

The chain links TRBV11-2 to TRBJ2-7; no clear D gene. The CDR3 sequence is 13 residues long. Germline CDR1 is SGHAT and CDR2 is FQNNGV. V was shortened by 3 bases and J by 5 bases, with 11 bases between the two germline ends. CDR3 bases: TGTGCCAGCAGCTTTTCAGTTTTGCACGAGCAGTACTTC. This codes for CASSFSVLHEQYF.

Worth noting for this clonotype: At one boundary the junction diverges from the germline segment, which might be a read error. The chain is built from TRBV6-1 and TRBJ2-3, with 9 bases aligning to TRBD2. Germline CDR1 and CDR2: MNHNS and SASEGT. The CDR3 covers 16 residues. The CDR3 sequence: CAISEGLAGVTDTQYF. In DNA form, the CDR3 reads TGTGCCATCAGTGAGGGTTTAGCGGGGGTCACAGATACGCAGTATTTT.

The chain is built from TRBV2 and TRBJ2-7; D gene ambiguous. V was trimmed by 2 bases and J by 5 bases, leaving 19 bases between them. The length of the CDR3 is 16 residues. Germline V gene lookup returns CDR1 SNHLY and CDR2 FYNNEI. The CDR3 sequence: CASSEHSYNQFHEQYF. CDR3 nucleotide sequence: TGTGCCAGCAGTGAACATTCCTATAACCAGTTCCACGAGCAGTACTTC.

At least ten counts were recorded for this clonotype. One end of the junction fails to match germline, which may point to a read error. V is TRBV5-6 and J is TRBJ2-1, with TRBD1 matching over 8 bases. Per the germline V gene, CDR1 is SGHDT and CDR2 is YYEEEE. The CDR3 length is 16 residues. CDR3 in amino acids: CASSVLGTGSCNEQFF. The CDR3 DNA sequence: TGTGCCAGCAGCGTTTTAGGGACAGGCTCCTGCAATGAGCAGTTCTTC.

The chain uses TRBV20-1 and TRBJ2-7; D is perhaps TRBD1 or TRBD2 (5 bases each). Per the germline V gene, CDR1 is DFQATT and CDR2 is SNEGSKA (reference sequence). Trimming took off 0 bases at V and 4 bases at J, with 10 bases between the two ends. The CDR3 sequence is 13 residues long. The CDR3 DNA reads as TGCAGTGCTAGAGAAGGGACGGAGTACGAGCAGTACTTC. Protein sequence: CSAREGTEYEQYF.

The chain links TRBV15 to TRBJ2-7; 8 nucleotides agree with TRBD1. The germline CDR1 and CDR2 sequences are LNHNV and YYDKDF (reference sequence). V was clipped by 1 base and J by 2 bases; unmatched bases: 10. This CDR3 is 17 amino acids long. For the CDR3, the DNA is TGTGCCACCAGCAGAGCGGGAGACAGGGGTGGGCCCTACGAGCAGTACTTC. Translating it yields CATSRAGDRGGPYEQYF. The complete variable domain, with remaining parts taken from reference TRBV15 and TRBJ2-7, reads DAMVIQNPRYQVTQFGKPVTLSCSQTLNHNVMYWYQQKSSQAPKLLFHYYDKDFNNEADTPDNFQSRRPNTSFCFLDIRSPGLGDTAMYLCATSRAGDRGGPYEQYFGPGTRLTVT.

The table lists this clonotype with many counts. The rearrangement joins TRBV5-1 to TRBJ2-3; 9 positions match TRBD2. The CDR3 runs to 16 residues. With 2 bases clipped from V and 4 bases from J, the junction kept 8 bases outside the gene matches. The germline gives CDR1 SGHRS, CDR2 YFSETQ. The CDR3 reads CASSLGAGGEADTQYF. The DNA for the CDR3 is TGCGCCAGCAGCTTAGGAGCGGGAGGAGAAGCAGATACGCAGTATTTT. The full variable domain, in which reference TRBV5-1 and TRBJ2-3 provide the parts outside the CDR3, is KAGVTQTPRYLIKTRGQQVTLSCSPISGHRSVSWYQQTPGQGLQFLFEYFSETQRNKGNFPGRFSGRQFSNSRSEMNVSTLELGDSALYLCASSLGAGGEADTQYFGPGTRLTVL.

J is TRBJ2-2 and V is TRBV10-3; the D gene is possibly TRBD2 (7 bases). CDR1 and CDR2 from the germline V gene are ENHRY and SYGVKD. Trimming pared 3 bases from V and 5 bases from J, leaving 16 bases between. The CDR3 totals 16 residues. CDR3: CAISEGGGGRTGELFF. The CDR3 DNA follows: TGTGCCATCAGTGAAGGGGGGGGGGGGCGAACCGGGGAGCTGTTTTTT.

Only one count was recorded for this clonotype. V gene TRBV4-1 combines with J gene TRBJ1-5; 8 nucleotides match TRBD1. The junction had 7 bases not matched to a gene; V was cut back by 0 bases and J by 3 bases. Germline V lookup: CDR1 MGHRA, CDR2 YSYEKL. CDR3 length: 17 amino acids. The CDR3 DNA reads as TGCGCCAGCAGCCAAGAAGGGGGACAGGTCTTCAATCAGCCCCAGCATTTT. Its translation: CASSQEGGQVFNQPQHF.

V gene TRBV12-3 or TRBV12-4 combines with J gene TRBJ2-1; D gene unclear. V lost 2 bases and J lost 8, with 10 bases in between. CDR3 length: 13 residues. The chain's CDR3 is CASSLKANYEQFF. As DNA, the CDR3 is TGTGCCAGCAGTTTAAAAGCCAACTATGAGCAGTTCTTC.

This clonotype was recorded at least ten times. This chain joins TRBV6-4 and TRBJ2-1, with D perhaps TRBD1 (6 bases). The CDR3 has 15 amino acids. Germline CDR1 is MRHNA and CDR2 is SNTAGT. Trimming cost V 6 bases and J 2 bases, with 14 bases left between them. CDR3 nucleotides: TGTGCCAGCAGGAGGGAAGGGGGAGCCTACAATGAGCAGTTCTTC. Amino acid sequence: CASRREGGAYNEQFF.

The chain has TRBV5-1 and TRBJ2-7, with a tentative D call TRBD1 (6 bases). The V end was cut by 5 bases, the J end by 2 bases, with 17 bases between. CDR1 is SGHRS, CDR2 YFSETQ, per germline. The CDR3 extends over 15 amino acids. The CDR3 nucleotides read TGCGCCAGCAGAGTGGGGGCAGTTCAGACCTACGAGCAGTACTTC. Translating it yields CASRVGAVQTYEQYF. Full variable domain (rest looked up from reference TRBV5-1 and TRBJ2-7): KAGVTQTPRYLIKTRGQQVTLSCSPISGHRSVSWYQQTPGQGLQFLFEYFSETQRNKGNFPGRFSGRQFSNSRSEMNVSTLELGDSALYLCASRVGAVQTYEQYFGPGTRLTVT.

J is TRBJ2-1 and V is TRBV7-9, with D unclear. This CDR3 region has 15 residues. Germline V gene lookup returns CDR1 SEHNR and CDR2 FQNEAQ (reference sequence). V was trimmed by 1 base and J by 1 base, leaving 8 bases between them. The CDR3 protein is CASSLGPASYNEQFF. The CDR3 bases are TGTGCCAGCAGCTTAGGACCCGCTTCCTACAATGAGCAGTTCTTC.

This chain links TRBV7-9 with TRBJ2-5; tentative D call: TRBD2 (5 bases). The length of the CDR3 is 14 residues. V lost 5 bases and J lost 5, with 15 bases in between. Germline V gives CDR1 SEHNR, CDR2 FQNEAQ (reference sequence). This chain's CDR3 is CASSLTRGSETQYF. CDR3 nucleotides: TGTGCCAGCAGCCTTACGCGAGGGTCTGAGACCCAGTACTTC.

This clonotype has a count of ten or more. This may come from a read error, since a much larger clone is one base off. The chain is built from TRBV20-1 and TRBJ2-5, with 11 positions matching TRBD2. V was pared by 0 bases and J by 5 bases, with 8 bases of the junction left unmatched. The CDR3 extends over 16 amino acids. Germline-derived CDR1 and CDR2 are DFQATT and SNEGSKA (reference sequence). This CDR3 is CSARDRGLAAGETQYF. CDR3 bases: TGCAGTGCTAGAGATAGGGGACTAGCGGCGGGGGAGACCCAGTACTTC.

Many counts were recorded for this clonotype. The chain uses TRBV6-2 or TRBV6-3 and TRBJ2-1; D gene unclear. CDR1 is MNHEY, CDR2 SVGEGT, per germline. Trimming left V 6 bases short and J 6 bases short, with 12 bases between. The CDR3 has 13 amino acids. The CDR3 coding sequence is TGTGCCAGCAGGAAGGAGCCCATCAATGAGCAGTTCTTC. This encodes CASRKEPINEQFF.

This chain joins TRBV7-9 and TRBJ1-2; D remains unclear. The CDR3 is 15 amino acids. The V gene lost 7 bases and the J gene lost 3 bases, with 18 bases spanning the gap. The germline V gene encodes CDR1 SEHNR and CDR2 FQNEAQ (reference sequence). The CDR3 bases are TGTGCCAGCACCCCCTCCCCGGCAGACGACTATGGCTACACCTTC. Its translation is CASTPSPADDYGYTF.

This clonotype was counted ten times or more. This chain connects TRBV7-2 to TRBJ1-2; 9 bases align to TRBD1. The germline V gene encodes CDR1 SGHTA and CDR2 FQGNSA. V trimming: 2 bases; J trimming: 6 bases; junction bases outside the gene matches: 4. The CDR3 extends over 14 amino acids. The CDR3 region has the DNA TGTGCCAGCAGCTTAAACAGGGGGCGCGATGGCTACACCTTC. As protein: CASSLNRGRDGYTF.

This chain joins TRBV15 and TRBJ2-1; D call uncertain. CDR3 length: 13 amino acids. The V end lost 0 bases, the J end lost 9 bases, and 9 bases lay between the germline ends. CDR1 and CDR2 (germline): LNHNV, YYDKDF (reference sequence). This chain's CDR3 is CATSRDTGVEQFF. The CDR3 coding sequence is TGTGCCACCAGCAGAGATACCGGCGTTGAGCAGTTCTTC.

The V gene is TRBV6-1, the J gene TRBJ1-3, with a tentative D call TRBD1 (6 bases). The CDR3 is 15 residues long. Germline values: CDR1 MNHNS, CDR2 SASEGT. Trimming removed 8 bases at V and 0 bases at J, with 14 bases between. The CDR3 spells CASSATGRSGNTIYF. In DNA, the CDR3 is TGTGCCAGCTCCGCGACAGGACGCTCTGGAAACACCATATATTTT.

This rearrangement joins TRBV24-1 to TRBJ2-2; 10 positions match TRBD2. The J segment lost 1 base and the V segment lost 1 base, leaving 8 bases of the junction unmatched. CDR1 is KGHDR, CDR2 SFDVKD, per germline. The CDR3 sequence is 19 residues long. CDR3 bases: TGTGCCACCAGTGATTTCCCACACGGACTAGCGGAGAACACCGGGGAGCTGTTTTTT. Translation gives CATSDFPHGLAENTGELFF.